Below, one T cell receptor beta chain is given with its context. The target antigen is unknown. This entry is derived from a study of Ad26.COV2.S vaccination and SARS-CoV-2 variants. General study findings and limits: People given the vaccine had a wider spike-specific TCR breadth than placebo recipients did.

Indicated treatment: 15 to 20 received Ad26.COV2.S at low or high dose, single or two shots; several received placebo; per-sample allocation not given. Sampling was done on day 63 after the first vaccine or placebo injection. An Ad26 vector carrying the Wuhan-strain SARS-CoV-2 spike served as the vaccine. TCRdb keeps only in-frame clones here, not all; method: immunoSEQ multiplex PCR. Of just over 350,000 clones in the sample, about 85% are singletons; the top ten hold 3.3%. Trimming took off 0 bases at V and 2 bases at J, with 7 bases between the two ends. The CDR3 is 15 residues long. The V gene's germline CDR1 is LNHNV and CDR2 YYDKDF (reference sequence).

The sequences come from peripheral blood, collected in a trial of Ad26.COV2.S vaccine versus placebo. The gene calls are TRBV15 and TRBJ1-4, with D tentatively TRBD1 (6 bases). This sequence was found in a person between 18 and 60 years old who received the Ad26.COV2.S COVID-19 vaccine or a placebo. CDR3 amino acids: CATSRDGQTNEKLFF. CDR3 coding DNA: TGTGCCACCAGCAGAGATGGACAGACTAATGAAAAACTGTTTTTT.